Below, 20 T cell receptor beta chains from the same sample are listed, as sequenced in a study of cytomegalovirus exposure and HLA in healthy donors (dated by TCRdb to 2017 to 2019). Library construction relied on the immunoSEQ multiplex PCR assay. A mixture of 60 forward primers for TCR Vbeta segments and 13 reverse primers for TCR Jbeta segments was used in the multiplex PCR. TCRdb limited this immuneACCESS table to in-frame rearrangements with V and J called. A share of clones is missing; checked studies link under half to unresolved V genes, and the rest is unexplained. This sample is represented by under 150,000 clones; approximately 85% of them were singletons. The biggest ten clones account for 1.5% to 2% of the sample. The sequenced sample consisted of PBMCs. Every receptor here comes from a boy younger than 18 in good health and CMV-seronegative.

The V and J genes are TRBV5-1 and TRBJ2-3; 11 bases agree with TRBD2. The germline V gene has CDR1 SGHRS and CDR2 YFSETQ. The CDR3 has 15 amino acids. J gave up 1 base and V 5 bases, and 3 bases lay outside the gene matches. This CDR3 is CASREGLAGTDTQYF. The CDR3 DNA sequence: TGCGCCAGCAGGGAGGGACTAGCGGGCACAGATACGCAGTATTTT.

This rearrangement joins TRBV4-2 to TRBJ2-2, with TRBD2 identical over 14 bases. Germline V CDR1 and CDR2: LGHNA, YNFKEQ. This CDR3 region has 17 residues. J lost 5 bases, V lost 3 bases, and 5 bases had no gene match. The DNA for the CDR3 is TGTGCCAGCAGCCAGCCGGGACTAGCGGGGGCGACCGGGGAGCTGTTTTTT. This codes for CASSQPGLAGATGELFF.

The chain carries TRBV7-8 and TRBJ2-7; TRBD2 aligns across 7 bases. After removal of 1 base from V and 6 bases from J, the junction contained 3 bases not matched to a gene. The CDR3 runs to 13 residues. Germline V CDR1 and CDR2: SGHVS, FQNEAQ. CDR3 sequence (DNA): TGTGCCAGCAGCTTAGGTGGGGGGGGCGAGCAGTACTTC. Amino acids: CASSLGGGGEQYF.

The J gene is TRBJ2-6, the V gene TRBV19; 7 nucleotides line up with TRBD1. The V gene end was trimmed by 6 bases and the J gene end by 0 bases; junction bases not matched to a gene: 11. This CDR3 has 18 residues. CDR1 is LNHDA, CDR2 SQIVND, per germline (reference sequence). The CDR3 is CASRPILGTVSGANVLTF. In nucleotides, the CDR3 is TGTGCCAGTAGGCCGATTCTGGGGACAGTCTCTGGGGCCAACGTCCTGACTTTC. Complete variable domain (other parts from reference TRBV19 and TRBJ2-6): DGGITQSPKYLFRKEGQNVTLSCEQNLNHDAMYWYRQDPGQGLRLIYYSQIVNDFQKGDIAEGYSVSREKKESFPLTVTSAQKNPTAFYLCASRPILGTVSGANVLTFGAGSRLTVL.

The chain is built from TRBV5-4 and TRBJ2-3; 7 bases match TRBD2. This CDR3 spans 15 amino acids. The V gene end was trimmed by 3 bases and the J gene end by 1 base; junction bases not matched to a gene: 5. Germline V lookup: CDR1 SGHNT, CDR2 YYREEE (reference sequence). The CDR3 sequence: CASSSQAGGTDTQYF. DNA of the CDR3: TGTGCCAGCAGCTCCCAGGCGGGGGGCACAGATACGCAGTATTTT.

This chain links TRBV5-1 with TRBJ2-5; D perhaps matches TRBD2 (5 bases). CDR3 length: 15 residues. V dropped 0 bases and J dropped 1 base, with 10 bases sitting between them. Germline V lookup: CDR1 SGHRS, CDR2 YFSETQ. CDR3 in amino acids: CASSLEPSPQETQYF. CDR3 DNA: TGCGCCAGCAGCTTGGAGCCTAGCCCCCAAGAGACCCAGTACTTC.

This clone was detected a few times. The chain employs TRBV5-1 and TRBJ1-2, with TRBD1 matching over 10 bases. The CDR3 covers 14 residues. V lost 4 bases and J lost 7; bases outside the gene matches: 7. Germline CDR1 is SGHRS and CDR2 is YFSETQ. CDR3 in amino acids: CASSPAGTGAGYTF. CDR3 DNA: TGCGCCAGCAGCCCTGCCGGGACAGGGGCTGGCTACACCTTC.

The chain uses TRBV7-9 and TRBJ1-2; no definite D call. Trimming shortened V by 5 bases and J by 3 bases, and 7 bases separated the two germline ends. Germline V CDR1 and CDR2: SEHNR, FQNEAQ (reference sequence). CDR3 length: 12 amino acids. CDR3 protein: CASSRHDYGYTF. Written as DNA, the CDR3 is TGTGCCAGCAGCCGACATGACTATGGCTACACCTTC. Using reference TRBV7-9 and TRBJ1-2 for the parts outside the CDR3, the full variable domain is DTGVSQNPRHKITKRGQNVTFRCDPISEHNRLYWYRQTLGQGPEFLTYFQNEAQLEKSRLLSDRFSAERPKGSFSTLEIQRTEQGDSAMYLCASSRHDYGYTFGSGTRLTVV.

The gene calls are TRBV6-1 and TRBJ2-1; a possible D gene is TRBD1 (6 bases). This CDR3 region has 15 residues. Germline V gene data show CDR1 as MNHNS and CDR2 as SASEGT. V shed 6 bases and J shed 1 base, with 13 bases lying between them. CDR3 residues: CASRELQGSYNEQFF. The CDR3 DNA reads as TGTGCCAGCAGAGAACTACAGGGTTCCTACAATGAGCAGTTCTTC.

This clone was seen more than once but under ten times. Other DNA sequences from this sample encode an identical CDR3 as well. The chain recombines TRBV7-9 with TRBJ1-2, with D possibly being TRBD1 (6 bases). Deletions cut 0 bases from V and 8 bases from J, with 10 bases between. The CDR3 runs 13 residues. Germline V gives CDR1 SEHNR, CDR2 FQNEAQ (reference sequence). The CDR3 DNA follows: TGTGCCAGCAGCTTAGCACAGGGCTACGGCTACACCTTC. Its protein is CASSLAQGYGYTF.

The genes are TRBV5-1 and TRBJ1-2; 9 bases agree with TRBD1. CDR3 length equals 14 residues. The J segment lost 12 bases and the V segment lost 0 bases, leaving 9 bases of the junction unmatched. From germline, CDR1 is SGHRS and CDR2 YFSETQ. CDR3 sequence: CASSLDGTGSFNTF. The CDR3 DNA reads TGCGCCAGCAGCTTGGATGGGACAGGGTCTTTCAACACCTTC.

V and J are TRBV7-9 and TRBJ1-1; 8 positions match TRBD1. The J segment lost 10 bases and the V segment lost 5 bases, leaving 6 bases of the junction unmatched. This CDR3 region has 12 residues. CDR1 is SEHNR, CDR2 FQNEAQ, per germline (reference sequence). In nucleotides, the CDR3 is TGTGCCAGCAGCCGCGGACAGGGCGCAGCTTTCTTT. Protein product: CASSRGQGAAFF.

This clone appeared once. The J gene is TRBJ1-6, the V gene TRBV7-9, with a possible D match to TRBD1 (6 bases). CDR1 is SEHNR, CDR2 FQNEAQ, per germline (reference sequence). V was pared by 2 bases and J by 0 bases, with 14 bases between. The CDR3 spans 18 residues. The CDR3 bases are TGTGCCAGCAGCTTACACAGGGAAAAAAGCTCCTATAATTCACCCCTCCACTTT. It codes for CASSLHREKSSYNSPLHF.

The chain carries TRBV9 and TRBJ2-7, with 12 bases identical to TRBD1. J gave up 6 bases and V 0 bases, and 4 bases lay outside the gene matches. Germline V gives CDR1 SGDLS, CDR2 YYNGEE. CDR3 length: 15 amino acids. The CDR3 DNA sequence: TGTGCCAGCAGCGTAGGGGGACAGGGGGCTTTCGAGCAGTACTTC. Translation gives CASSVGGQGAFEQYF.

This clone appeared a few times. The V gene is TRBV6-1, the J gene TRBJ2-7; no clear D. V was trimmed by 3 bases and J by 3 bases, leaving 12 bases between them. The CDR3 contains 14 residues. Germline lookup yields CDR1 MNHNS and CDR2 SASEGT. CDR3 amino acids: CASSDPQVGYEQYF. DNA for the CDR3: TGTGCCAGCAGTGACCCCCAGGTGGGCTACGAGCAGTACTTC.

In DNA, the CDR3 is TGTGCCAGTAGTATACGTAGCGGATACAATGAGCAGTTCTTC. Translating gives CASSIRSGYNEQFF. The chain recombines TRBV19 with TRBJ2-1; D might be TRBD2 (6 bases). V was trimmed by 2 bases and J by 4 bases, leaving 9 bases between them. Germline assignment: CDR1 LNHDA and CDR2 SQIVND (reference sequence). The CDR3 is 14 amino acids.

The CDR3 sequence is CASSLDPQRVYNSPLHF. The DNA for the CDR3 is TGCGCCAGCAGCTTGGACCCGCAGCGGGTATATAATTCACCCCTCCACTTT. J is TRBJ1-6 and V is TRBV5-1; no firm D call. This CDR3 region has 17 residues. The ends were cut back, 0 bases at V and 4 bases at J, with 14 bases in the middle. Germline CDR1 SGHRS, CDR2 YFSETQ. The full variable domain, its missing parts supplied by reference TRBV5-1 and TRBJ1-6, is KAGVTQTPRYLIKTRGQQVTLSCSPISGHRSVSWYQQTPGQGLQFLFEYFSETQRNKGNFPGRFSGRQFSNSRSEMNVSTLELGDSALYLCASSLDPQRVYNSPLHFGNGTRLTVT.

The CDR3 DNA sequence: TGCAGTGCTAGAGATGGGACACAGCAGTATTTT. It encodes CSARDGTQQYF. V and J are TRBV20-1 and TRBJ2-3; D might be TRBD1 (6 bases). Trimming stripped 0 bases from V and 11 bases from J, with 9 bases between. Germline V gene data show CDR1 as DFQATT and CDR2 as SNEGSKA (reference sequence). CDR3 length: 11 amino acids.

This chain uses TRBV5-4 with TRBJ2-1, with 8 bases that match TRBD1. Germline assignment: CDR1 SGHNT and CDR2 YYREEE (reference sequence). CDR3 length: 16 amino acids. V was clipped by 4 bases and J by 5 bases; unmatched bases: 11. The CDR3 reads CASSQPTGGIHNEQFF. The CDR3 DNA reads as TGTGCCAGCAGCCAACCTACAGGGGGGATACACAATGAGCAGTTCTTC.

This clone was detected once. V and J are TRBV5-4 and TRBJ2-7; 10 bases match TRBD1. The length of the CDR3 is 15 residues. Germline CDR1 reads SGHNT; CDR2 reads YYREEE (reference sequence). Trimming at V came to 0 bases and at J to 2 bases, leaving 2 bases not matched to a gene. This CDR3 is CASSLGDRGPYEQYF. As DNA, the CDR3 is TGTGCCAGCAGCTTGGGGGACAGGGGCCCCTACGAGCAGTACTTC.